This T cell receptor (beta chain) derives from a study of spatial heterogeneity in lung cancer. CDR1 SEHNR and CDR2 FQNEAQ come from the germline V gene (reference sequence). The CDR3 is 15 amino acids. Documented time point: sample taken at primary tumor resection. Whole RNA came from tumor, nontumor lung or frozen PBMC and was sequenced without being sorted. This clonotype occurred a few times. Its cognate antigen is unknown. MiXCR, run by TCRdb on the 5' RACE reads, gives a single entry per CDR3 protein. The data hold about 82,000 distinct CDR3 sequences, with about 12% observed a single time. Broader study findings: Ubiquitous expanded tumor TCRs were seen in blood more at resection than at follow-up.

The starting material was PBMCs, obtained at surgery. This clonotype was obtained from a male donor with early-stage non-small cell lung cancer. J is TRBJ2-2 and V is TRBV7-9, with D unresolved. For the CDR3, the DNA is TGTGCGGGCAGAGCCCCACTTGAGAACACCGGGGAGCTGTTTTTT. Translating gives CAGRAPLENTGELFF.